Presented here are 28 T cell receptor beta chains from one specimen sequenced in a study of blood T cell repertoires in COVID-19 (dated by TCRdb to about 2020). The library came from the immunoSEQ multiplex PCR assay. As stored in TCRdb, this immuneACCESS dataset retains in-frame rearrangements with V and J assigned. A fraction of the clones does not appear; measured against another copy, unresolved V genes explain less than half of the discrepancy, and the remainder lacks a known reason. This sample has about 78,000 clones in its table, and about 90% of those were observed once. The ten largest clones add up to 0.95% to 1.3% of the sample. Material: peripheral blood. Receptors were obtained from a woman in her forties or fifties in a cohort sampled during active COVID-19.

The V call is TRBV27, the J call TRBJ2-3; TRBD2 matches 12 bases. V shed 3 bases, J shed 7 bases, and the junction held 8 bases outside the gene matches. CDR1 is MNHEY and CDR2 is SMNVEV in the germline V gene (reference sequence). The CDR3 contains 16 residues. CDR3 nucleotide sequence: TGTGCCAGCAGTTTCCCCTCAGGGACTAGCGGGTATACGCAGTATTTT. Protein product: CASSFPSGTSGYTQYF.

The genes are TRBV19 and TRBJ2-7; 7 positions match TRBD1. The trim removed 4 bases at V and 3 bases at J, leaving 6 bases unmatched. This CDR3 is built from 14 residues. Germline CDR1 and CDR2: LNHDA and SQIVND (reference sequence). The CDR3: CASSKTRDSYEQYF. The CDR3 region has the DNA TGTGCCAGTAGTAAAACTCGGGACAGCTACGAGCAGTACTTC.

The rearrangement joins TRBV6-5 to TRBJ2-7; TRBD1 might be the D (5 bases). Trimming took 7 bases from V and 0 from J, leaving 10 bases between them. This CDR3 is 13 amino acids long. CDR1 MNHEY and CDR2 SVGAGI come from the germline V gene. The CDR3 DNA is TGTGCCAGCATCCCGGACACCTCCTACGAGCAGTACTTC. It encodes CASIPDTSYEQYF.

CDR3 amino acids: CASRPSSGGNTEAFF. CDR3 nucleotides: TGTGCCAGCAGGCCTTCGTCGGGGGGGAACACTGAAGCTTTCTTT. The chain has TRBV28 and TRBJ1-1; TRBD1 might be the D (5 bases). Per germline, CDR1 MDHEN and CDR2 SYDVKM. This CDR3 contains 15 residues. V was shortened by 6 bases and J by 1 base, with 15 bases between the two germline ends.

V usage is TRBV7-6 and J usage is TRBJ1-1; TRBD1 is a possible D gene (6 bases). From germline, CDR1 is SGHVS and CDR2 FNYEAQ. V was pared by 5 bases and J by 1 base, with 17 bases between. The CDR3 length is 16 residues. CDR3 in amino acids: CASSLMTGVKNTEAFF. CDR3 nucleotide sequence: TGTGCCAGCAGCCTTATGACAGGTGTGAAGAACACTGAAGCTTTCTTT.

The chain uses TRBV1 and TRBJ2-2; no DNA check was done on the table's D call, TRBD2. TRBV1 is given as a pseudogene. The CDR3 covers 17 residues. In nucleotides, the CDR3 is TGCACCAGCAGCCAAGCCACTAGCGGGAGATGGAGCGGGGAGCTGTTTTTT. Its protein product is CTSSQATSGRWSGELFF.

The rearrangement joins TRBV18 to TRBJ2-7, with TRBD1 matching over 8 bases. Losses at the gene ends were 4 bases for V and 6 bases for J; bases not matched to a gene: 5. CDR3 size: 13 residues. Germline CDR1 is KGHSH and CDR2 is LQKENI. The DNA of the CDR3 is TGTGCCAGCTCACGCGGACAGGGAGCCGAGCAGTACTTC. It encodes CASSRGQGAEQYF.

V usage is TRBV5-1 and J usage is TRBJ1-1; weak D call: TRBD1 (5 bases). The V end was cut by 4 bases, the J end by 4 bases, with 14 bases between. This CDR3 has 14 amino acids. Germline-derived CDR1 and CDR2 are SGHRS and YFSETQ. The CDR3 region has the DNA TGCGCCAGCAGCCCTATAGGGGAAGGCACTGAAGCTTTCTTT. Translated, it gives CASSPIGEGTEAFF.

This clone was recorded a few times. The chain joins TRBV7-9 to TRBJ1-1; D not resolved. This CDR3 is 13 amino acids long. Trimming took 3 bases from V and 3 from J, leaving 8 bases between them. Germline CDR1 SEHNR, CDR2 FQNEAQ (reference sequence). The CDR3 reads CASSFGSYTEAFF. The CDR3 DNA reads TGTGCCAGCAGCTTCGGTTCCTACACTGAAGCTTTCTTT.

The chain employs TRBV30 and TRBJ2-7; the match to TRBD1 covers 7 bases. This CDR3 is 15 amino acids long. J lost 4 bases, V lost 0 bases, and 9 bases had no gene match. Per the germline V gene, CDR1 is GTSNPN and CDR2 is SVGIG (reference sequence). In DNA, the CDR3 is TGTGCCTGGAGTGTACGGACAGGCTTGAGGTACGAGCAGTACTTC. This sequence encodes CAWSVRTGLRYEQYF.

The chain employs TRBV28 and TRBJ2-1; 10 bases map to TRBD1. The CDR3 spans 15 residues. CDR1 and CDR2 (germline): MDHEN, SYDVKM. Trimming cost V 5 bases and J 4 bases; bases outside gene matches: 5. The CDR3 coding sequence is TGTGCCAGCAGTAGGGACAGGGGTTTATACAATGAGCAGTTCTTC. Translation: CASSRDRGLYNEQFF.

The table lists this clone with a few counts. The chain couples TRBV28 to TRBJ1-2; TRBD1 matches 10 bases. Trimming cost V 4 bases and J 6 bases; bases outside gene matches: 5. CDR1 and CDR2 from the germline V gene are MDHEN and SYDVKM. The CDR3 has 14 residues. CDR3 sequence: CASSSPGTGDGYTF. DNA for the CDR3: TGTGCCAGCAGTTCACCCGGGACAGGGGATGGCTACACCTTC.

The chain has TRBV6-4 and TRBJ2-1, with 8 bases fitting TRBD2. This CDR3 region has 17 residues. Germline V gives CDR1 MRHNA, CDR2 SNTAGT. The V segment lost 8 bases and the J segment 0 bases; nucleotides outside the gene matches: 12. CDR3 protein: CASPLITSGGSYNEQFF. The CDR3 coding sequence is TGTGCCAGCCCCCTAATTACTAGCGGAGGCTCCTACAATGAGCAGTTCTTC.

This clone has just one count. CDR3 coding DNA: TGTGCCAGCAGCCAGGGCTCTTTCGACAATCAGCCCCAGCATTTT. Translated, it gives CASSQGSFDNQPQHF. The chain recombines TRBV7-9 with TRBJ1-5, with a possible D match to TRBD1 (5 bases). Germline CDR1 is SEHNR and CDR2 is FQNEAQ (reference sequence). The V and J ends lost 5 bases and 3 bases respectively, with 14 bases between them. The CDR3 spans 15 residues. The variable domain in full, with the rest retrieved from reference TRBV7-9 and TRBJ1-5, is DTGVSQNPRHKITKRGQNVTFRCDPISEHNRLYWYRQTLGQGPEFLTYFQNEAQLEKSRLLSDRFSAERPKGSFSTLEIQRTEQGDSAMYLCASSQGSFDNQPQHFGDGTRLSIL.

The chain's CDR3 is CASSSGDGASGNTIYF. The CDR3 region has the DNA TGCGCCAGCAGTAGCGGGGACGGTGCCTCTGGAAACACCATATATTTT. The chain employs TRBV10-2 and TRBJ1-3, with a weak D call TRBD1 (5 bases). This CDR3 comprises 16 residues. Germline V gene data show CDR1 as WSHSY and CDR2 as SAAADI. Trimming took off 5 bases at V and 0 bases at J, with 14 bases between the two ends.

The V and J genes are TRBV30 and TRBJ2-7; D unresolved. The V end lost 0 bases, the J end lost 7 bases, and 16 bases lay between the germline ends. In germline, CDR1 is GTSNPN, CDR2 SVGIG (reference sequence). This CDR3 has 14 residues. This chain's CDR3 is CAWSVSLEMWEQYF. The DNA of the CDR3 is TGTGCCTGGAGTGTGTCTCTAGAGATGTGGGAGCAGTACTTC.

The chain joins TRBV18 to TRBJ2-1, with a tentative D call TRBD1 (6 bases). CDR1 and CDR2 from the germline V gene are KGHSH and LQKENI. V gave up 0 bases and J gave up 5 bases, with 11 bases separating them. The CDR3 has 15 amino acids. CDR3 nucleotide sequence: TGTGCCAGCTCACCACCTAACAGGGTAGACAATGAGCAGTTCTTC. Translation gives CASSPPNRVDNEQFF.

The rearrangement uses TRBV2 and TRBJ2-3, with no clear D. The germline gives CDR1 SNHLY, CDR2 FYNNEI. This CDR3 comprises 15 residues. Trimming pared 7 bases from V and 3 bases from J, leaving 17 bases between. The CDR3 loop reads CASNSNPPPTDTQYF. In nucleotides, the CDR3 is TGTGCCAGCAATTCTAACCCACCACCTACAGATACGCAGTATTTT.

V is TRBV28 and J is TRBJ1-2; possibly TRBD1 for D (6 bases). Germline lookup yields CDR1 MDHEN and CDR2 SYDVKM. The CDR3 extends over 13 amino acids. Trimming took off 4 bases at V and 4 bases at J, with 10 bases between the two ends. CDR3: CASSSRGSYGYTF. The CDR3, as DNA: TGTGCCAGCAGTTCCAGGGGCAGCTATGGCTACACCTTC.

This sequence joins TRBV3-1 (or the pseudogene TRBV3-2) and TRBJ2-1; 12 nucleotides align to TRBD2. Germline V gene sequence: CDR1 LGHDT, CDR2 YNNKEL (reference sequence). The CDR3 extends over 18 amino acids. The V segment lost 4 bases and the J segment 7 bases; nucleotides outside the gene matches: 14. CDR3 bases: TGTGCCAGCAGCCCTCTAAGGGGTCCTAGCGGGAGGGAGAATGAGCAGTTCTTC. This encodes CASSPLRGPSGRENEQFF.

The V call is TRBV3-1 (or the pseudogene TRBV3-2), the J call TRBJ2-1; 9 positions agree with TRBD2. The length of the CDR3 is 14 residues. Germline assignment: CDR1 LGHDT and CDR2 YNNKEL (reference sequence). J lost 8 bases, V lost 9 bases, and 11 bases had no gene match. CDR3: CASKGSGSRDEQFF. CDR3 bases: TGTGCCAGTAAGGGTAGCGGGAGTAGGGATGAGCAGTTCTTC.

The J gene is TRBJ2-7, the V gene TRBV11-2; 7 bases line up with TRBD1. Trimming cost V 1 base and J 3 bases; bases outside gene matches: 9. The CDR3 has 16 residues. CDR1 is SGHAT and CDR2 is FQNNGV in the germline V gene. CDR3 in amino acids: CASSLGAGTALYEQYF. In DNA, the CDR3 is TGTGCCAGCAGCTTAGGGGCCGGGACAGCCCTCTACGAGCAGTACTTC.

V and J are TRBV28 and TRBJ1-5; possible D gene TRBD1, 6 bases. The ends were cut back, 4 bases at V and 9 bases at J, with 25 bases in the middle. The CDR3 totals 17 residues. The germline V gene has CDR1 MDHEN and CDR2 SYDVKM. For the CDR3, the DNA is TGTGCCAGCAGTTCTAACCGGGACAAGGTGCCAGGGAGGCCCCAGCATTTT. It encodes CASSSNRDKVPGRPQHF.

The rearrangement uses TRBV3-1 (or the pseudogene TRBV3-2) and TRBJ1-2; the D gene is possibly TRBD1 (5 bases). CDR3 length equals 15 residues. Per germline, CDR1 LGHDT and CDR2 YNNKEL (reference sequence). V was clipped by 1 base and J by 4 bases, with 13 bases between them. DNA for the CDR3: TGTGCCAGCAGCCAAGGGGCCGGGAGGGGCTATGGCTACACCTTC. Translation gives CASSQGAGRGYGYTF.

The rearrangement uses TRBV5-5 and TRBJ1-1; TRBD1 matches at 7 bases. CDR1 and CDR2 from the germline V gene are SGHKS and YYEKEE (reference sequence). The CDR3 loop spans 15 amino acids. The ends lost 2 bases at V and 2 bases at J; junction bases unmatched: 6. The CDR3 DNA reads TGTGCCAGCAGCTTAACGGGACAGATTAACACTGAAGCTTTCTTT. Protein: CASSLTGQINTEAFF.

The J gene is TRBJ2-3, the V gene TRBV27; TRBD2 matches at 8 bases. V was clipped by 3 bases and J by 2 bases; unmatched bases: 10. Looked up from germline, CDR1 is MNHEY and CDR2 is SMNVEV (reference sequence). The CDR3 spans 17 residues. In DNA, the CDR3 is TGTGCCAGCAGTTTGGGACGCCGGGAGGGTATCACAGATACGCAGTATTTT. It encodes CASSLGRREGITDTQYF.

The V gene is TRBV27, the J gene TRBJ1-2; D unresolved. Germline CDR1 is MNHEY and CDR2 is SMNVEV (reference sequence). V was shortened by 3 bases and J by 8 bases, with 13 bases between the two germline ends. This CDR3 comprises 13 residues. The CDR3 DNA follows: TGTGCCAGCAGTTTCGGGAGCCTGGGGGGCTACACCTTC. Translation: CASSFGSLGGYTF.

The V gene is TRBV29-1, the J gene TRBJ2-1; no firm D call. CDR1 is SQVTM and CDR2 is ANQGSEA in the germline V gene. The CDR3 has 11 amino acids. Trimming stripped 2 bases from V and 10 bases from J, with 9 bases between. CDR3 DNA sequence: TGCAGCGTTGAACCTCCCGTGGAGCAGTTCTTC. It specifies CSVEPPVEQFF.